Only one count was recorded for the clone carrying this T cell receptor beta chain. This record belongs to a study of shared clonotypes between healthy human individuals. For the study at large: CD4 naive cells filled three plates per donor, CD4 memory three, CD8 naive two and CD8 memory one.

Sequencing used immunoSEQ multiplex PCR; TCRdb keeps in-frame clones, though not all of them. The repertoire holds about 1.5 million clones, with about 98% as singletons. The CDR3 is 14 amino acids. Deletions cut 1 base from V and 7 bases from J, with 14 bases between. Germline CDR1 MGHRA, CDR2 YSYEKL. A split of CD4+ cells into CD45RA+ naive and CD45RA-negative memory subsets was performed. The sequenced sample was naive CD4+ T cells sorted from blood. Noted subset: CD45RA+ positively selected. The gene calls are TRBV4-1 and TRBJ2-7; D might be TRBD1 or TRBD2, each matching 5 bases. The clonotype was recovered from a man under 40 in good health. The CDR3 region is CASSQVLQGREQYF. As DNA, the CDR3 is TGCGCCAGCAGCCAAGTCCTGCAGGGACGGGAGCAGTACTTC.